This TCR beta chain was sequenced during a study of technical replicates of blood from several donors. The table came from immunoSEQ multiplex PCR; TCRdb's copy has only in-frame clones and leaves some out. Altogether around 100,000 clones are present, about 95% being singletons, with the ten largest covering about 0.35%. V was cut by 9 bases and J by 7 bases, with 31 bases left in between. This CDR3 spans 17 amino acids. This TCR was sampled from a human donor in good health. The source material was T cells isolated from PBMCs. The chain carries TRBV23-1 and TRBJ2-7, with D possibly being TRBD1 (5 bases). TRBV23-1 is annotated as an ORF whose role is uncertain. CDR3 sequence (DNA): TGCGCCAGTCAAGAGACCGGACACTCACTACGAGTTGAGGAGCAGTACTTC. As protein: CASQETGHSLRVEEQYF.